A selection of T cell receptor beta chains follows, all from one sample in a study of T-cell reconstitution after alpha-beta-depleted transplantation in children. TCRdb processed the PCR reads anew with MiXCR; each CDR3 protein has one entry. Of about 250,000 distinct CDR3 sequences in the sample, roughly 25% were seen once. The sequencing here drew on PBMCs, mostly from graft donor cells, taken 360 days after TCRalphabeta/CD19-depleted stem cell transplant. These receptors were obtained from a female patient aged 2-10 years who had a stem cell transplant for congenital amegakaryocytic thrombocytopenia, so the T cells may come from the graft donor. The CDR3 runs from the conserved cysteine through the conserved F or W. The D gene is left open where the match is weak. Clone size, where shown, is once, few, many, or a class for clones that have expanded.

v_call	clone_size	d_call	j_call	cdr3_nt	cdr3_aa
TRBV2	.	.	TRBJ2-2	TGTGCCAGCACCAAAGAGGCCTTAGACACCGGGGAGCTGTTTTTT	CASTKEALDTGELFF
TRBV7-9	few	.	TRBJ2-7	TGTGCCAGCAGCTCGACATACGAGGGAACCTACGAGCAGTACTTC	CASSSTYEGTYEQYF
TRBV2	.	TRBD1	TRBJ2-1	TGTACCAGCAGTTTGGGGACAGGGGGCACCAAATACAATGAGCAGTTCTTC	CTSSLGTGGTKYNEQFF
TRBV7-8	many	TRBD2	TRBJ2-1	TGTGCCAGCAGCACAGGGCCGGGACTAGCGACCAATGAGCAGTTCTTC	CASSTGPGLATNEQFF
TRBV7-9	few	.	TRBJ2-2	TGTGCCAGCAGCCAATGGGTTTCGAACACCGGGGAGCTGTTTTTT	CASSQWVSNTGELFF
TRBV29-1	few	.	TRBJ2-2	TGCAGCGTTGATTTTTCGAACACCGGGGAGCTGTTTTTT	CSVDFSNTGELFF
TRBV6-5	few	.	TRBJ2-2	TGTGCCAGCAGTTACTGGAGGGACCCAAACACCGGGGAGCTGTTTTTT	CASSYWRDPNTGELFF
TRBV30	few	TRBD1	TRBJ2-3	TGTGCCTGGAGTCTGACAGGGACAGATACGCAGTATTTT	CAWSLTGTDTQYF
TRBV10-3	few	TRBD2	TRBJ2-5	TGTGCCATCAGTGAGTCTTATGAGACTAGCTATGGGGAGACCCAGTACTTC	CAISESYETSYGETQYF
TRBV27	.	.	TRBJ2-3	TGTGCCAGCAGTTTAATGGGGGGGGCAGCCGCAGATACGCAGTATTTT	CASSLMGGAAADTQYF
TRBV6-5	.	TRBD1	TRBJ2-2	TGTGCCAGCAGTTTCGGACAGGGGGCGCAAACCGGGGAGCTGTTTTTT	CASSFGQGAQTGELFF
TRBV7-9	.	TRBD1	TRBJ2-7	TGTGCCAGCAGCCAGTTCAGGGGGAAAACGTACGAGCAGTACTTC	CASSQFRGKTYEQYF
TRBV5-1	.	.	TRBJ1-1	TGCGCCAGCAGCCTAAGATTGAACACTGAAGCTTTCTTT	CASSLRLNTEAFF
TRBV4-3	few	.	TRBJ2-7	TGCGCCAGCAGCCAAGAAACAACGGGGGACTCCTACTACGAGCAGTACTTC	CASSQETTGDSYYEQYF
TRBV20-1	.	.	TRBJ1-5	TGCAGTGCTAGGTCTTGGGAGGACGTAAACAATCAGCCCCAGCATTTT	CSARSWEDVNNQPQHF
TRBV6-5	.	.	TRBJ2-5	TGTGCCAGCAGTTACGCTCGAAAAGAGACCCAGTACTTC	CASSYARKETQYF
TRBV25-1	many	.	TRBJ1-4	TGTGCCAGCAGTGAGGGAGGAGAAAAACTGTTTTTT	CASSEGGEKLFF
TRBV3-1	.	.	TRBJ2-5	TGTGCCAGCAGCCAAGATTCCATTAAAGAGACCCAGTACTTC	CASSQDSIKETQYF
TRBV5-1	few	.	TRBJ2-3	TGCGCCAGCAGCTTGGAAGCTCACAACCGAGGGGACACAGATACGCAGTATTTT	CASSLEAHNRGDTDTQYF
TRBV19	.	TRBD1	TRBJ1-5	TGTGCCAGTAGGCCCGGGTGGGGACAGACTAGCAATCAGCCCCAGCATTTT	CASRPGWGQTSNQPQHF
TRBV28	.	.	TRBJ2-2	TGTGCCAGCCACGTCAGGGGCGCGAACACCGGGGAGCTGTTTTTT	CASHVRGANTGELFF
TRBV7-2	few	.	TRBJ2-3	TGTGCCAGCAGCTTACGGGGTTTTTTAGATACGCAGTATTTT	CASSLRGFLDTQYF
TRBV10-2	few	.	TRBJ2-7	TGCGCCAGCAGTGACTCGGGCCTGGTACGCCCAACCTACGAGCAGTACTTC	CASSDSGLVRPTYEQYF
TRBV7-9	.	.	TRBJ2-7	TGTGCCAGCAGCTTAATCCCCGGGAACGAGCAGTACTTC	CASSLIPGNEQYF
TRBV6-2/TRBV6-3	few	.	TRBJ2-7	TGTGCCAGCAGTTACTCAGGACTAAGCTTTACCTACGAGCAGTACTTC	CASSYSGLSFTYEQYF
TRBV28	few	.	TRBJ1-5	TGTGCCAGCAGTTTACTGTTAAGGGGGAATCAGCCCCAGCATTTT	CASSLLLRGNQPQHF
TRBV5-1	few	.	TRBJ2-1	TGCGCCAGCAGCTCGGGACCCGGCCCCAATGAGCAGTTCTTC	CASSSGPGPNEQFF
TRBV28	few	.	TRBJ2-3	TGTGCCAGCAGTTTACTGGAGAGCACAGATACGCAGTATTTT	CASSLLESTDTQYF
TRBV6-1	few	.	TRBJ1-5	TGTGCCAGCAGTGAAAGCCTCCAGCCCCAGCATTTT	CASSESLQPQHF
TRBV7-8	few	TRBD1	TRBJ1-6	TGTGCCAGCAGCCTTCTGGGGGGGACAGAAAATTCACCCCTCCACTTT	CASSLLGGTENSPLHF
TRBV2	many	TRBD2	TRBJ2-3	TGTGCCAGCAGTGCCGGGACTAGCGGGAGCACAGATACGCAGTATTTT	CASSAGTSGSTDTQYF
TRBV5-1	.	.	TRBJ2-7	TGCGCCAGCAGCGAGGCTTGGCCCTACGAGCAGTACTTC	CASSEAWPYEQYF
TRBV7-8	.	.	TRBJ2-3	TGTGCCAGCAGTTCCCGTGAGACTAGCACAGATACGCAGTATTTT	CASSSRETSTDTQYF
TRBV12-3/TRBV12-4	few	TRBD2	TRBJ2-5	TGTGCCAGCAGTTTGGGGAGCGGGAGCGGCTCAGAGACCCAGTACTTC	CASSLGSGSGSETQYF
TRBV6-2/TRBV6-3	.	.	TRBJ2-1	TGTGCCAGCAGTTACCCAGGACTTAGCTCCTACAATGAGCAGTTCTTC	CASSYPGLSSYNEQFF
TRBV4-1	few	TRBD1	TRBJ2-1	TGCGCCAGCAGCCAGTGGGACAGGGTGGCTGAGCAGTTCTTC	CASSQWDRVAEQFF
TRBV27	.	TRBD2	TRBJ2-2	TGTGCCAGCAGCTGGTGGGCGGGAGCAACTTCTTCGGGGGAGCTGTTTTTT	CASSWWAGATSSGELFF
TRBV20-1	.	.	TRBJ2-5	TGCAGTGCTAGGAACACACAGGGTATCCAAGAGACCCAGTACTTC	CSARNTQGIQETQYF
TRBV5-6	.	.	TRBJ2-7	TGTGCCAGCAGCTTGAGGGCAGGGGTCTACGAGCAGTACTTC	CASSLRAGVYEQYF
TRBV20-1	few	TRBD1	TRBJ2-5	TGCAGTGCTGGAGGACAGGGCAAAGAGACCCAGTACTTC	CSAGGQGKETQYF